This TCR beta chain was captured by sequencing in a study of T-cell reconstitution after alpha-beta-depleted transplantation in children (dated by TCRdb to 2016 to 2017). Regarding the study in general: T-cell immune reconstitution after TCRalphabeta/CD19-depleted allogeneic hematopoietic cell transplantation in children was quantitatively tracked in the study by means of TCR repertoire profiling. On the study overall, not on this receptor specifically: Over the following months the frequencies of hyperexpanded clones went down, and after one year T-cell counts and TCRbeta diversity were mostly credited to newly produced T cells. In some patients, the high TCRbeta diversity seen at day 60 was put down to recipient T cells and intrathymic progenitors that had survived conditioning. The apparently early recovery of alphabetaT-cell counts about two months after transplant reportedly depended on only several hundred rapidly expanded clones that came from non-depleted graft cells.

To note about this clonotype: Its antigen remains unidentified. Qualities for individual bases were not recorded, and no much larger clone is one base off.

To prepare the library, PCR was applied. Sequencing was carried out with an Illumina HiSeq 2500. TCR libraries were prepared with molecular barcoding, using unique molecular identifiers to normalize TCRbeta repertoire quantification. The public sequencing data were trimmed at Q25 with fastp and processed into clonotypes with MiXCR by TCRdb, which kept only in-frame beta chains. Each CDR3 protein gets just one entry, which takes the most common genes and DNA from the rows behind it. The sample records approximately 27,000 distinct CDR3 sequences, roughly a sixth of which are singletons. Over 30% of the sample rests with the top ten. The CDR3 goes from the cysteine to the phenylalanine over 15 residues. The only DNA kept is the CDR3, 45 bases in frame from the first base. The germline V gene provides CDR1 LGHNA and CDR2 YSLEER. The V and J ends are trimmed by 1 base and 3 bases, leaving 13 bases between them.

The sample's time point, from its label and the paper: day 60 (about 2 months) after transplantation. The treatment or condition label for this specimen denotes: allogeneic hematopoietic cell transplantation with graft depleted of TCRalphabeta T cells and CD19 B cells. The transplant recipients were children given TCRalphabeta/CD19-depleted allogeneic hematopoietic cell grafts. The material was PBMCs, mostly from graft donor cells, obtained 60 days after TCRalphabeta/CD19-depleted stem cell transplant. The chain links TRBV4-3 with TRBJ2-7; 6 matching bases give a weak D call of TRBD2. The TCR sequence derives from a male patient aged 2-10 years who had a stem cell transplant for acute lymphoblastic leukemia, so the T cells may come from the graft donor. The CDR3 reads as follows: CASSQVNSGLYEQYF. The nucleotides are TGCGCCAGCAGCCAAGTCAATAGCGGCCTCTACGAGCAGTACTTC.